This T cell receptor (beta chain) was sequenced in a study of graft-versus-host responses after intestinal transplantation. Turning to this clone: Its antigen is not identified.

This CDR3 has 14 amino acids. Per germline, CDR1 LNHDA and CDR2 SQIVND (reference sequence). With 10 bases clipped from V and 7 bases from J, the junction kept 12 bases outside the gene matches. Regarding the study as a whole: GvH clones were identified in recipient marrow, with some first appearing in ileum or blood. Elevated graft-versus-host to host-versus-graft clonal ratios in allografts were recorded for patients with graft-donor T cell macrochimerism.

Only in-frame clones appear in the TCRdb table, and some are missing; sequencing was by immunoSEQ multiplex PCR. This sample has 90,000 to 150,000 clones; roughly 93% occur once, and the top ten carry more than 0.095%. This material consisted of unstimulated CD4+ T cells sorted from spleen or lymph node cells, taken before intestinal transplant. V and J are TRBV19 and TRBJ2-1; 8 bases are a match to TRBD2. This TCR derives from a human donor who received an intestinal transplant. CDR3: CATTLAARGNEQFF. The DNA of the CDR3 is TGTGCCACCACACTAGCGGCCCGAGGAAATGAGCAGTTCTTC.